Listed below are T cell receptor beta chains from one sample, sequenced in a study of T cells in Graves' hyperthyroidism and ophthalmopathy. A single record per CDR3 protein comes from TCRdb applying MiXCR to the multiplex PCR reads. Here the sample spans 200,000 or so distinct CDR3 sequences, about 17% being singletons. Sequencing was performed on blood. The receptors derive from a woman between 45 and 65 years old with Graves' hyperthyroidism. The CDR3 runs from the conserved cysteine through the conserved F or W. The order of the fields is J gene, CDR3 length, V gene, D gene, clone size, CDR3 DNA, CDR3 protein. D genes are given only for firm matches. Size is omitted from some rows. Given values are once, few, many or a class for expanded clones.

>TRBJ2-7|16|TRBV28|TRBD2|-
TGTGCCAGCTCACCTTCCAGCGGGGGGAACACCTACGAGCAGTACTTC
CASSPSSGGNTYEQYF
>TRBJ1-3|14|TRBV9|-|few
TGTGCCAGCAGCGGAGGGGGATCTGGAAACACCATATATTTT
CASSGGGSGNTIYF
>TRBJ1-5|13|TRBV6-1|-|-
TGTGCCGGCACGGGGGTAGTCAATCAGCCCCAACATTTT
CAGTGVVNQPQHF
>TRBJ2-6|16|TRBV5-1|-|few
TGCGCCAGCAGCTTGGGAGGTGGGTCTGGGGCCAACGTCCTGACTTTC
CASSLGGGSGANVLTF
>TRBJ2-7|14|TRBV5-1|-|many
TGCGCCAGCAGCTTGTTCGGGTCTGACTACGAGCAGTACTTC
CASSLFGSDYEQYF
>TRBJ1-4|15|TRBV7-9|TRBD1|few
TGTGCCAGCAGCGGTACAGGGGGGGATAATGAAAAACTGTTTTTT
CASSGTGGDNEKLFF
>TRBJ2-1|15|TRBV7-2|-|-
TGTGCCAGCAGCTTTGGGGACCGCCCCTACAATGAGCAGTTCTTC
CASSFGDRPYNEQFF
>TRBJ1-1|12|TRBV11-2|-|many
TGTGCCAGCAGCCCCGTGAGGCCTGAAGCTTTCTTT
CASSPVRPEAFF
>TRBJ1-6|15|TRBV10-3|-|-
TGTGCCATAAAGGTGTCGACGTTGGATAATTCACCCCTCCACTTT
CAIKVSTLDNSPLHF
>TRBJ1-1|13|TRBV12-3/TRBV12-4|-|many
TGTGCCAGCAGTTTAGGAGGGTTCACTGAAGCTTTCTTT
CASSLGGFTEAFF
>TRBJ2-5|12|TRBV2|-|many
TGTGCCAGCAGCGTCAAACGAGAGACCCAGTACTTC
CASSVKRETQYF
>TRBJ2-2|15|TRBV7-3|TRBD2|few
TGTGCCAGCAGCCGTGGGACTAGCTATACCGGGGAGCTGTTTTTT
CASSRGTSYTGELFF
>TRBJ2-1|14|TRBV29-1|-|many
TGCAGCGTTGATAACGGAGTTAAGGGCAATGAGCAGTTCTTC
CSVDNGVKGNEQFF
>TRBJ2-7|11|TRBV28|-|many
TGTGCCAGCAGTTTATGGGTCGAGCAGTACTTC
CASSLWVEQYF
>TRBJ2-7|13|TRBV29-1|TRBD2|-
TGCAGCGTTGTACTAGCGGGAGGCTACGAGCAGTACTTC
CSVVLAGGYEQYF
>TRBJ2-7|16|TRBV20-1|-|-
TGCAGTGCCCCGGTCCTCTCTAGCGAGGGGGGCCACGAGCAGTACTTC
CSAPVLSSEGGHEQYF
>TRBJ2-1|15|TRBV29-1|TRBD2|-
TGCAGCGTCGTTAGACTAGCGACGACCTTCAATGAGCAGTTCTTC
CSVVRLATTFNEQFF
>TRBJ1-5|14|TRBV5-1|-|few
TGCGCCAGCAGCCCGGACAGTCTCAATCAGCCCCAGCATTTT
CASSPDSLNQPQHF